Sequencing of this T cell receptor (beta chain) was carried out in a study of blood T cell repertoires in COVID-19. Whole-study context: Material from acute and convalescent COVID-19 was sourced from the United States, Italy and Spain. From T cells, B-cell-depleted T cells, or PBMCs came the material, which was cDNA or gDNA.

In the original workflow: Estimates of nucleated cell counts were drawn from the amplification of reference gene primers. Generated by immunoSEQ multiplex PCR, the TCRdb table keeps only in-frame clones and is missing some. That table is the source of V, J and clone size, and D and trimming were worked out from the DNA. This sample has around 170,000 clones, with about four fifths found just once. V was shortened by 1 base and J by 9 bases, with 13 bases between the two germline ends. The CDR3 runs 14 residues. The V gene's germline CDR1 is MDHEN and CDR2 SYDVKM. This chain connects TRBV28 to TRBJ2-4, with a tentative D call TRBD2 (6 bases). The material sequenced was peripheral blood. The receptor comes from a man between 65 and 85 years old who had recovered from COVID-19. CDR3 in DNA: TGTGCCAGCAGTTTATCGGTTGGGGGGTCCATTCAGTACTTC. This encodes CASSLSVGGSIQYF. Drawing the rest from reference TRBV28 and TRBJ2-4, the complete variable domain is DVKVTQSSRYLVKRTGEKVFLECVQDMDHENMFWYRQDPGLGLRLIYFSYDVKMKEKGDIPEGYSVSREKKERFSLILESASTNQTSMYLCASSLSVGGSIQYFGAGTRLSVL.